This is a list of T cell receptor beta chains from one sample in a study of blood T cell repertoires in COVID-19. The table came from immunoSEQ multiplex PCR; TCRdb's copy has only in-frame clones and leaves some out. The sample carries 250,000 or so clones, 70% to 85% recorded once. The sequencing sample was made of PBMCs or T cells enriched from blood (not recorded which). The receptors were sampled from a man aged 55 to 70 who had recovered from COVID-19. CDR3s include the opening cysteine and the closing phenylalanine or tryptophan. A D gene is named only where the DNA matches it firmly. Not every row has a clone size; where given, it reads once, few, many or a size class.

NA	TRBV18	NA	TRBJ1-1	TGTGCCAGCTCACCAAAGGAGGGCACTGAAGCTTTCTTT	CASSPKEGTEAFF
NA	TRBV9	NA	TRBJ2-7	TGTGCCAGGCCCAGTCACGAGCAGTACTTC	CARPSHEQYF
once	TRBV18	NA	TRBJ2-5	TGTGCCAGCTCACCACTAGGAGACAGTCTGGAGACCCAGTACTTC	CASSPLGDSLETQYF
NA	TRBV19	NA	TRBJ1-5	TGTGCCAGTAGTATAGTACTGCCAGGGAATCAGCCCCAGCATTTT	CASSIVLPGNQPQHF
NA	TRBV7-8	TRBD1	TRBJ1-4	TGTGCCAGCAGCCCGGCGACAGGGGGCGCGACTAATGAAAAACTGTTTTTT	CASSPATGGATNEKLFF
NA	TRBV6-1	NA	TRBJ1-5	TGTGCCAGCAGTGAAGCCGGCGGAGGGGTCAATCAGCCCCAGCATTTT	CASSEAGGGVNQPQHF
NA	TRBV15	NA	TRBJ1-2	TGTGCCACCGCGGAGGGTTACTCACCCGGGTATGGCTACACCTTC	CATAEGYSPGYGYTF
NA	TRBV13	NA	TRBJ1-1	TGTGCCAGCACCCCTAGGAGAGGGATAAACACTGAAGCTTTCTTT	CASTPRRGINTEAFF
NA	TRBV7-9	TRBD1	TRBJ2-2	TGTGCCAGCAGGACCCAGGGACAGGCTTCTACCGGGGAGCTGTTTTTT	CASRTQGQASTGELFF
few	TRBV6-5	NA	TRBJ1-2	TGTGCCAGCAGCAGGACACTTAAATATGGCTACACCTTC	CASSRTLKYGYTF
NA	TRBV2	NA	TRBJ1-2	TGTGCCAGCAGAGACAGAGCTAACTATGGCTACACCTTC	CASRDRANYGYTF
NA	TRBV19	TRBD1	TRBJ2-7	TGTGCCAGTACCGCCGGGACAGGGGTCTCCTACGAGCAGTACTTC	CASTAGTGVSYEQYF
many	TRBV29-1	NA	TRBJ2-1	TGCAGCGTTGTTGGACAGTCAGGTTGGAACAATGAGCAGTTCTTC	CSVVGQSGWNNEQFF
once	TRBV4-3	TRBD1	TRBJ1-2	TGCGCCAGCAGCCCGGGACAGGGGCATAACTATGGCTACACCTTC	CASSPGQGHNYGYTF
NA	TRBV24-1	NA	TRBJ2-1	TGTGCCACCAGTCCAGCGGCGGGTGCTGAGCAGTTCTTC	CATSPAAGAEQFF
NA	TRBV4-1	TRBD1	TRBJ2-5	TGCGCCAGCAGCCAAGATTCCGGGACAGGGGGGAGGGAGACCCAGTACTTC	CASSQDSGTGGRETQYF
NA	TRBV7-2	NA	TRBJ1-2	TGTGCCAGCAGCTTAGAGTCAGGGAAAGGTGGCTATGGCTACACCTTC	CASSLESGKGGYGYTF
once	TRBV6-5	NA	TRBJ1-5	TGTGCCAGCAGCAAGACTGGACGGCGGGATCAGCCCCAGCATTTT	CASSKTGRRDQPQHF
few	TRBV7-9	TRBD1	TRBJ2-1	TGTGCCAGCAGCTCCGGGACAGGGGGGATCAATGAGCAGTTCTTC	CASSSGTGGINEQFF
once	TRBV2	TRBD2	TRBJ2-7	TGTGCCAGCAGGGCCGGGGAGGGTCTTGTTGAGCAGTACTTC	CASRAGEGLVEQYF
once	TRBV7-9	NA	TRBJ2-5	TGTGCCAGCAGCTCCCTGCGGGAGACCCAGTACTTC	CASSSLRETQYF
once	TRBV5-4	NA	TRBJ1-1	TGTGCCAGCAGCTTGGGCCAGGGCCAGAACACTGAAGCTTTCTTT	CASSLGQGQNTEAFF
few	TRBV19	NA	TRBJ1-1	TGTGCCAGTAGTATAGGTCCGGGAGGGAACACTGAAGCTTTCTTT	CASSIGPGGNTEAFF
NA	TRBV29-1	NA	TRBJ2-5	TGCAGCGTTGTTAATATAGAGACCCAGTACTTC	CSVVNIETQYF
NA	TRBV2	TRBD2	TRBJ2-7	TGTGCCAGCAGTGCGAATAGCGGGGGGGCCTACGAGCAGTACTTC	CASSANSGGAYEQYF
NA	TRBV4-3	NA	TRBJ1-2	TGCGCCAGCAGCCAATGGAGGGGCAATGGCTACACCTTC	CASSQWRGNGYTF
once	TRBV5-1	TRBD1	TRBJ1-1	TGCGCCAGCAGCTTAATAGGGACAGGGGGCACTGAAGCTTTCTTT	CASSLIGTGGTEAFF
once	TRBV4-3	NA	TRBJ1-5	TGCGCCAGCAGCCAAGCAGGGGAGAGCAATCAGCCCCAGCATTTT	CASSQAGESNQPQHF
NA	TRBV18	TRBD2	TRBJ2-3	TGTGCCAGCTCACCTTGGGCCACTAGCGGGAGCACAGATACGCAGTATTTT	CASSPWATSGSTDTQYF